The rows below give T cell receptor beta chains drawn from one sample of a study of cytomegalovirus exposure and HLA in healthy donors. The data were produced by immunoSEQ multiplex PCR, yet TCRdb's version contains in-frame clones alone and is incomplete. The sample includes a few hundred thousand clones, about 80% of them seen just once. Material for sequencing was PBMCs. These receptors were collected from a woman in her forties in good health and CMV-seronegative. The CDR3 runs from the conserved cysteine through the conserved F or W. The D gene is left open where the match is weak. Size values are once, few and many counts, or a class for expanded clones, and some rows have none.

CDR3: CASSLTSGGNEQFF
DNA: TGTGCCAGCAGCTTGACTAGCGGGGGGAATGAGCAGTTCTTC
D: TRBD2
V: TRBV5-8
J: TRBJ2-1
size: -

CDR3: CASSLVQGYGELFF
DNA: TGTGCCAGCAGCTTAGTACAGGGTTACGGGGAGCTGTTTTTT
D: -
V: TRBV7-2
J: TRBJ2-2
size: few

CDR3: CASSQDERGLGETQYF
DNA: TGCGCCAGCAGCCAAGATGAGAGGGGACTGGGGGAGACCCAGTACTTC
D: -
V: TRBV4-1
J: TRBJ2-5
size: -

CDR3: CASSMASGYEQYF
DNA: TGTGCCAGTAGTATGGCCAGCGGTTACGAGCAGTACTTC
D: -
V: TRBV19
J: TRBJ2-7
size: -

CDR3: CASSLEGAGAGNYGYTF
DNA: TGCGCCAGCAGCTTGGAGGGGGCAGGGGCTGGAAACTATGGCTACACCTTC
D: TRBD1
V: TRBV5-1
J: TRBJ1-2
size: once

CDR3: CASSGLLELNTEAFF
DNA: TGTGCCAGCAGTGGTCTGTTGGAGCTGAACACTGAAGCTTTCTTT
D: -
V: TRBV28
J: TRBJ1-1
size: -

CDR3: CASTISGTFDSPLHF
DNA: TGCGCCAGCACAATCTCCGGGACATTTGATTCACCCCTCCACTTT
D: -
V: TRBV5-1
J: TRBJ1-6
size: -

CDR3: CASSRTGGPSPLHF
DNA: TGTGCCAGCAGTAGAACAGGGGGCCCTTCACCCCTCCACTTT
D: TRBD1
V: TRBV6-5
J: TRBJ1-6
size: -

CDR3: CAWTVGVMRGMTDTQYF
DNA: TGTGCCTGGACGGTAGGGGTTATGCGGGGGATGACAGATACGCAGTATTTT
D: TRBD2
V: TRBV30
J: TRBJ2-3
size: -

CDR3: CASSGSGHHEQFF
DNA: TGTGCCAGCAGCGGTTCAGGGCACCATGAGCAGTTCTTC
D: -
V: TRBV9
J: TRBJ2-1
size: -

CDR3: CASSQAGEQYF
DNA: TGCGCCAGCAGTCAGGCGGGGGAGCAGTACTTC
D: -
V: TRBV5-1
J: TRBJ2-7
size: -

CDR3: CASSYNRDYEQYF
DNA: TGTGCCAGCAGTTACAACAGGGACTACGAGCAGTACTTC
D: -
V: TRBV6-6
J: TRBJ2-7
size: -

CDR3: CASSQDRRGGNQPQHF
DNA: TGTGCCAGCAGCCAGGACAGGAGGGGGGGCAATCAGCCCCAGCATTTT
D: TRBD1
V: TRBV28
J: TRBJ1-5
size: -

CDR3: CASSVRQGGTDTQYF
DNA: TGTGCCAGCAGCGTGAGACAGGGGGGCACAGATACGCAGTATTTT
D: TRBD1
V: TRBV9
J: TRBJ2-3
size: -

CDR3: CSVLAGSYEQYF
DNA: TGCAGCGTTCTCGCGGGATCCTACGAGCAGTACTTC
D: -
V: TRBV29-1
J: TRBJ2-7
size: -

CDR3: CASSRGLAGTSDTQYF
DNA: TGTGCTAGCAGCCGGGGACTAGCGGGGACCTCAGATACGCAGTATTTT
D: TRBD2
V: TRBV7-7
J: TRBJ2-3
size: -

CDR3: CASSLVGSNQPQHF
DNA: TGTGCCAGCAGTTTAGTCGGGAGCAATCAGCCCCAGCATTTT
D: -
V: TRBV27
J: TRBJ1-5
size: -

CDR3: CASSAGLAGGPDTQYF
DNA: TGTGCCAGCAGCGCCGGACTAGCGGGGGGTCCAGATACGCAGTATTTT
D: TRBD2
V: TRBV11-2
J: TRBJ2-3
size: -

CDR3: CASNQGTQSTGELFF
DNA: TGTGCCAGTAACCAAGGGACACAAAGCACCGGGGAGCTGTTTTTT
D: -
V: TRBV18
J: TRBJ2-2
size: -

CDR3: CASSDAASFTDTQYF
DNA: TGTGCCAGCTCAGACGCGGCCAGTTTCACAGATACGCAGTATTTT
D: -
V: TRBV18
J: TRBJ2-3
size: -

CDR3: CASSQVGGGAGTEAFF
DNA: TGCGCCAGCAGCCAAGTGGGGGGGGGAGCCGGCACTGAAGCTTTCTTT
D: -
V: TRBV4-3
J: TRBJ1-1
size: -

CDR3: CASSIDQNQPQHF
DNA: TGTGCCAGTAGTATAGACCAGAATCAGCCCCAGCATTTT
D: -
V: TRBV19
J: TRBJ1-5
size: once

CDR3: CASSFQGLAGPQETQYF
DNA: TGTGCCAGCAGTTTCCAGGGACTAGCGGGGCCACAAGAGACCCAGTACTTC
D: TRBD2
V: TRBV27
J: TRBJ2-5
size: -

CDR3: CASSLDRDSAFF
DNA: TGTGCCAGCAGTTTAGACAGGGACAGTGCTTTCTTT
D: TRBD1
V: TRBV28
J: TRBJ1-1
size: -

CDR3: CASSELGQAGTYEQYF
DNA: TGCGCCAGCAGCGAACTCGGACAGGCGGGAACCTACGAGCAGTACTTC
D: -
V: TRBV5-1
J: TRBJ2-7
size: -

CDR3: CASSQDVSGNTEAFF
DNA: TGTGCCAGCAGCCAAGATGTATCAGGGAACACTGAAGCTTTCTTT
D: -
V: TRBV4-2
J: TRBJ1-1
size: -

CDR3: CASSYRGRQPQHF
DNA: TGTGCCAGCAGTTACAGGGGGCGGCAGCCCCAGCATTTT
D: TRBD1
V: TRBV5-6
J: TRBJ1-5
size: many

CDR3: CASSPRQGAQSNEKLFF
DNA: TGTGCCAGCAGCCCCCGACAGGGGGCGCAATCTAATGAAAAACTGTTTTTT
D: TRBD1
V: TRBV7-9
J: TRBJ1-4
size: -

CDR3: CASTGTGGNTIYF
DNA: TGTGCCAGCACAGGGACAGGGGGAAACACCATATATTTT
D: TRBD1
V: TRBV7-9
J: TRBJ1-3
size: -

CDR3: CASSPGQGAGETQYF
DNA: TGTGCCAGCAGCCCGGGACAGGGGGCGGGAGAGACCCAGTACTTC
D: TRBD1
V: TRBV7-9
J: TRBJ2-5
size: once

CDR3: CASSWAGTDTQYF
DNA: TGTGCCAGCAGTTGGGCCGGCACAGATACGCAGTATTTT
D: -
V: TRBV6-5
J: TRBJ2-3
size: -

CDR3: CASSRYGTGILPDTQYF
DNA: TGTGCCAGCAGTCGATACGGGACAGGGATTCTGCCAGATACGCAGTATTTT
D: TRBD1
V: TRBV7-9
J: TRBJ2-3
size: -

CDR3: CASSPHGGTNTGELFF
DNA: TGCGCCAGCAGCCCCCACGGGGGGACAAACACCGGGGAGCTGTTTTTT
D: -
V: TRBV5-1
J: TRBJ2-2
size: -

CDR3: CASSQEWRGLSSYNEQFF
DNA: TGCGCCAGCAGCCAAGAGTGGAGGGGCCTGTCCTCCTACAATGAGCAGTTCTTC
D: -
V: TRBV4-1
J: TRBJ2-1
size: -

CDR3: CASSPTGLSNQPQHF
DNA: TGTGCCAGCAGCCCGACGGGACTTTCGAATCAGCCCCAGCATTTT
D: -
V: TRBV5-5
J: TRBJ1-5
size: -

CDR3: CASSLGLRSGGADTQYF
DNA: TGTGCCAGCAGCTTAGGCCTACGTAGCGGGGGGGCGGATACGCAGTATTTT
D: TRBD2
V: TRBV13
J: TRBJ2-3
size: -

CDR3: CASSLERVVTQYF
DNA: TGTGCCAGCAGCTTAGAGCGGGTCGTGACCCAGTACTTC
D: -
V: TRBV11-2
J: TRBJ2-5
size: -

CDR3: CASSLEPDSYEQYF
DNA: TGCGCCAGCAGCTTGGAACCAGACTCCTACGAGCAGTACTTC
D: -
V: TRBV5-1
J: TRBJ2-7
size: -

CDR3: CASRPDMISSYEQYF
DNA: TGTGCCAGCAGGCCGGACATGATAAGCTCCTACGAGCAGTACTTC
D: -
V: TRBV2
J: TRBJ2-7
size: -

CDR3: CASSYSQSYEQYF
DNA: TGTGCCAGCAGTTACTCCCAGTCCTACGAGCAGTACTTC
D: -
V: TRBV6-6
J: TRBJ2-7
size: -

CDR3: CASSLSSVNYGYTF
DNA: TGTGCCAGCAGCTTGTCGTCAGTTAACTATGGCTACACCTTC
D: -
V: TRBV5-6
J: TRBJ1-2
size: -

CDR3: CASRRGTENTGELFF
DNA: TGTGCCAGCAGACGTGGGACAGAGAACACCGGGGAGCTGTTTTTT
D: TRBD1
V: TRBV7-8
J: TRBJ2-2
size: many

CDR3: CASSLGRGAETQYF
DNA: TGCGCCAGCAGCTTGGGACGGGGGGCCGAGACCCAGTACTTC
D: -
V: TRBV5-1
J: TRBJ2-5
size: -

CDR3: CASSGTGASEQYF
DNA: TGTGCCAGCAGTGGGACAGGAGCTAGCGAGCAGTACTTC
D: TRBD1
V: TRBV25-1
J: TRBJ2-7
size: once

CDR3: CASRATTGYTEAFF
DNA: TGTGCCAGCAGGGCTACGACAGGGTACACTGAAGCTTTCTTT
D: TRBD1
V: TRBV2
J: TRBJ1-1
size: -

CDR3: CASSPRTGEGEQYF
DNA: TGTGCCAGCAGTCCACGGACAGGGGAGGGTGAGCAGTACTTC
D: TRBD1
V: TRBV28
J: TRBJ2-7
size: -

CDR3: CASSEGQGFHEQYF
DNA: TGTGCCAGCAGTGAGGGACAGGGGTTCCACGAGCAGTACTTC
D: TRBD1
V: TRBV2
J: TRBJ2-7
size: -

CDR3: CASSSYQGALSPLHF
DNA: TGTGCCAGCAGCTCCTACCAGGGGGCTCTTTCACCCCTCCACTTT
D: TRBD1
V: TRBV7-2
J: TRBJ1-6
size: -

CDR3: CASSWARQSLGDTQYF
DNA: TGTGCCAGCAGCTGGGCGAGACAGTCCCTCGGAGATACGCAGTATTTT
D: -
V: TRBV7-2
J: TRBJ2-3
size: -

CDR3: CASSYFAGSNEKLFF
DNA: TGTGCCAGCAGTTATTTTGCAGGTTCTAATGAAAAACTGTTTTTT
D: -
V: TRBV6-5
J: TRBJ1-4
size: few

CDR3: CATSRGTGGYQETQYF
DNA: TGTGCCACCAGCAGAGGAACAGGGGGGTACCAAGAGACCCAGTACTTC
D: TRBD1
V: TRBV15
J: TRBJ2-5
size: -

CDR3: CASRRLSGNTIYF
DNA: TGTGCCAGCAGACGACTATCTGGAAACACCATATATTTT
D: -
V: TRBV7-8
J: TRBJ1-3
size: once

CDR3: CASTWTGGVGYGYTF
DNA: TGTGCCAGCACCTGGACAGGGGGAGTCGGCTATGGCTACACCTTC
D: TRBD1
V: TRBV28
J: TRBJ1-2
size: -

CDR3: CAWSVSGSNQPQHF
DNA: TGTGCCTGGAGTGTTAGCGGAAGCAATCAGCCCCAGCATTTT
D: -
V: TRBV30
J: TRBJ1-5
size: -

CDR3: CASSLVGGKDTDTQYF
DNA: TGTGCCAGCAGCTTAGTTGGGGGGAAGGACACAGATACGCAGTATTTT
D: -
V: TRBV7-9
J: TRBJ2-3
size: -

CDR3: CASSIAGSYNEQFF
DNA: TGTGCCAGCAGCATAGCGGGTTCCTACAATGAGCAGTTCTTC
D: TRBD2
V: TRBV5-6
J: TRBJ2-1
size: -

CDR3: CASSLWANQPQHF
DNA: TGTGCCAGCAGCTTATGGGCAAATCAGCCCCAGCATTTT
D: -
V: TRBV7-3
J: TRBJ1-5
size: -

CDR3: CASTGGGANVLTF
DNA: TGTGCCAGCACCGGGGGTGGGGCCAACGTCCTGACTTTC
D: -
V: TRBV2
J: TRBJ2-6
size: -

CDR3: CASSPGFAGTEAFF
DNA: TGCGCCAGCAGCCCAGGGTTCGCCGGCACTGAAGCTTTCTTT
D: -
V: TRBV5-1
J: TRBJ1-1
size: -

CDR3: CASSLTGGQGNTGELFF
DNA: TGCGCCAGCAGTCTTACGGGAGGGCAGGGGAACACCGGGGAGCTGTTTTTT
D: TRBD2
V: TRBV23-1
J: TRBJ2-2
size: -